Listed below are T cell receptor beta chains from one sample, sequenced in a study of CD8+ T cells in alopecia areata. Measured with immunoSEQ multiplex PCR; TCRdb has only the in-frame clones, and not every one. Of 150,000 to 200,000 clones in the sample, 60% were seen once. The sample consisted of CD4+ T cells sorted from blood, taken at week 24, from a patient treated with tofacitinib. These receptors were obtained from a human donor with alopecia areata. The conserved cysteine and the conserved F or W are not part of the CDR3 here. Size values are once, few and many counts, or a class for expanded clones, and some rows have none.

9	TRBV27	few	TRBJ2-7	ASSSSYEQY
11	TRBV5-8	NA	TRBJ2-5	ASSLAHTKTQY
12	TRBV23-1	few	TRBJ2-5	ATILWRYQETQY
11	TRBV29-1	few	TRBJ1-4	SARQGAKEKLF
11	TRBV13	NA	TRBJ2-5	ASSLDVGETQY
11	TRBV11-2	NA	TRBJ2-2	ASKAGSRGELF
13	TRBV7-8	NA	TRBJ1-6	ASSLASDRRSPLH
15	TRBV7-2	few	TRBJ2-5	ASSLDSTRGRQETQY
12	TRBV19	NA	TRBJ1-2	ASRTGTINYGYT
12	TRBV4-3	NA	TRBJ2-7	ASSQDLAMDEQY
16	TRBV15	NA	TRBJ2-3	ATSRATSGGRSTDTQY
12	TRBV25-1	NA	TRBJ1-1	ASSVQGSNTEAF
13	TRBV4-3	NA	TRBJ2-7	ASSQGTGGSYEQY
12	TRBV19	few	TRBJ1-2	ASSMSGEATGYT
11	TRBV15	NA	TRBJ2-7	ATSRGSSYEQY
12	TRBV7-2	NA	TRBJ1-4	ASSGAGVEEKLF
14	TRBV5-1	NA	TRBJ2-3	ASSPPGPASGDTQY
12	TRBV7-9	NA	TRBJ2-7	ASSYSRGYYEQY
13	TRBV6-5	NA	TRBJ2-2	ASSYPVGAGGELF
12	TRBV2	many	TRBJ1-5	ASNGLVNNQPQH
14	TRBV4-1	NA	TRBJ1-2	ASSQGRTAPGYGYT
13	TRBV4-3	NA	TRBJ2-5	ASSQDPGVQETQY
11	TRBV29-1	NA	TRBJ1-2	SVGRASNYGYT
13	TRBV30	once	TRBJ1-2	AWSVRKRGLYGYT
13	TRBV5-4	NA	TRBJ2-1	AVNTGGAPHNEQF
12	TRBV30	NA	TRBJ1-1	AWSVQGRNTEAF
9	TRBV20-1	few	TRBJ2-3	SARVIDTQY
11	TRBV29-1	NA	TRBJ2-7	SAKGLLTYEQY
13	TRBV7-2	many	TRBJ2-3	ASSLALGNTDTQY
13	TRBV15	NA	TRBJ1-4	ATSRDSGVNEKLF
11	TRBV29-1	NA	TRBJ2-3	SVERKLTDTQY
10	TRBV29-1	NA	TRBJ1-1	SVSRVDTEAF
14	TRBV25-1	NA	TRBJ2-5	ASSPPSYGRLETQY
13	TRBV2	NA	TRBJ1-1	ASSLPRGQGTEAF
14	TRBV4-1	NA	TRBJ1-5	ASSQGRGNSNQPQH
13	TRBV5-1	NA	TRBJ2-2	ASSLFGANTGELF
12	TRBV2	NA	TRBJ2-1	ASSLAGTYNEQF
13	TRBV5-1	NA	TRBJ1-2	ASSLTPSGGNGYT
10	TRBV10-3	many	TRBJ2-7	AISGTTYEQY
12	TRBV5-1	NA	TRBJ2-1	ASSLDPKNNEQF
12	TRBV2	NA	TRBJ2-1	ASRERGLYNEQF
14	TRBV5-1	NA	TRBJ1-5	ASSPGGGDSNQPQH
12	TRBV7-9	NA	TRBJ2-1	ASSSGQGNNEQF
14	TRBV4-1	NA	TRBJ2-3	ASSQVGLDRTDTQY
16	TRBV9	once	TRBJ2-1	ASSVVPGGGGLVNEQF
12	TRBV2	NA	TRBJ2-1	ASNEGGPSNEQF
9	TRBV29-1	few	TRBJ2-3	SVRPADTQY
9	TRBV30	NA	TRBJ2-7	AWGTGTLQY
12	TRBV5-1	NA	TRBJ1-2	ASSSGQGLDGYT
9	TRBV6-1	few	TRBJ1-5	ASSEPGFQH
10	TRBV7-2	NA	TRBJ2-3	ASSLVASTQY
10	TRBV30	NA	TRBJ2-3	AWNNYRDTQY
8	TRBV30	NA	TRBJ1-1	AWKSIEAF
9	TRBV20-1	NA	TRBJ1-2	SAMGTGGYT
12	TRBV29-1	NA	TRBJ1-1	SVRGQISNTEAF
10	TRBV2	NA	TRBJ1-5	ASSDDDQPQH
12	TRBV27	NA	TRBJ1-2	ASSPQQRNYGYT
11	TRBV7-2	NA	TRBJ2-3	ASSTGQGAKGY
12	TRBV10-3	few	TRBJ2-7	AISDPSVRDEQY